Listed below are T cell receptor beta chains from one sample, sequenced in a study of early T cells in non-severe SARS-CoV-2 infection. Each CDR3 protein gets one entry after TCRdb re-called the 5' RACE reads with MiXCR. Among approximately 39,000 distinct CDR3 sequences listed, around 6.5% were seen once. This specimen consisted of whole blood, obtained at baseline. These receptors came from an adult who was a healthcare worker with PCR-confirmed SARS-CoV-2 infection or an uninfected control (not recorded which). CDR3s include the opening cysteine and the closing phenylalanine or tryptophan. A D gene is named only where the DNA matches it firmly. Some rows mark clone size as missing; the rest say once, few, many or name a class of expanded clone.

TRBV28,TRBD2,TRBJ2-1,many,CASSPRREKVTQFF,TGTGCCAGCAGTCCGCGGCGGGAGAAGGTAACGCAGTTCTTC
TRBV20-1,TRBD2,TRBJ2-2,few,CSASGTSANTGELFF,TGCAGTGCTAGCGGGACTAGCGCGAACACCGGGGAGCTGTTTTTT
TRBV7-9,.,TRBJ1-5,few,CASSFGGNQPQHF,TGTGCCAGCAGCTTTGGCGGAAATCAGCCCCAGCATTTT
TRBV4-1,TRBD2,TRBJ2-7,few,CASSQDPGGREQYF,TGCGCCAGCAGCCAAGATCCCGGGGGGAGGGAGCAGTACTTC
TRBV29-1,.,TRBJ2-3,many,CSVELSTDTQYF,TGCAGCGTTGAGCTCAGCACAGATACGCAGTATTTT
TRBV24-1,.,TRBJ2-6,many,CATSDNWDGANVLTF,TGTGCCACCAGTGATAATTGGGACGGGGCCAACGTCCTGACTTTC
TRBV4-3,TRBD1,TRBJ2-1,many,CASSQDLRTGAGSYNEQFF,TGCGCCAGCAGCCAAGATCTTAGGACAGGGGCGGGTTCCTACAATGAGCAGTTCTTC
TRBV7-2,TRBD1,TRBJ2-3,many,CASSLGDRETDTQYF,TGTGCCAGCAGCTTAGGAGACAGGGAGACAGATACGCAGTATTTT
TRBV14,TRBD2,TRBJ2-7,many,CASSQALGGSAYEQYF,TGTGCCAGCAGCCAAGCCCTGGGCGGGAGTGCCTACGAGCAGTACTTC
TRBV19,.,TRBJ2-1,few,CASSSLGYNEQFF,TGTGCCAGTAGTAGTCTGGGATACAATGAGCAGTTCTTC
TRBV25-1,.,TRBJ2-1,many,CASRENNEQFF,TGTGCCAGCAGAGAAAACAATGAGCAGTTCTTC
TRBV29-1,.,TRBJ2-6,many,CSVLSGANVLTF,TGCAGCGTCCTATCTGGGGCCAACGTCCTGACTTTC
TRBV6-5,TRBD1,TRBJ1-5,many,CASSSAGTGVQPQHF,TGTGCCAGCAGCTCGGCCGGGACAGGGGTTCAGCCCCAGCATTTT
TRBV6-4,.,TRBJ1-5,few,CASSEGDSNQPQHF,TGTGCCAGCAGTGAAGGGGATAGCAATCAGCCCCAGCATTTT
TRBV6-1,TRBD1,TRBJ1-1,few,CASSPVTGGNTEAFF,TGTGCCAGCAGTCCTGTGACAGGGGGGAACACTGAAGCTTTCTTT
TRBV5-4,.,TRBJ2-2,many,CASSSRDNTGELFF,TGTGCCAGCAGCTCCCGGGACAACACCGGGGAGCTGTTTTTT
TRBV18,TRBD1,TRBJ2-1,many,CASSPGQGANNEQFF,TGTGCCAGCTCACCCGGACAGGGGGCGAACAATGAGCAGTTCTTC
TRBV9,.,TRBJ2-2,.,CASSPRAGGDTGELFF,TGTGCCAGCAGCCCACGGGCTGGAGGGGACACCGGGGAGCTGTTTTTT
TRBV27,TRBD2,TRBJ2-7,many,CASRLAGTYEQYF,TGTGCCAGCAGACTAGCGGGAACCTACGAGCAGTACTTC
TRBV7-9,.,TRBJ2-7,many,CASSFRPYEQYF,TGTGCCAGCAGCTTTCGGCCCTACGAGCAGTACTTC
TRBV19,.,TRBJ2-3,many,CASSSGSTDTQYF,TGTGCCAGTAGTAGCGGGAGCACAGATACGCAGTATTTT
TRBV20-1,TRBD1,TRBJ2-7,many,CSTRGQGENYEQYF,TGCAGTACCCGGGGACAGGGGGAAAACTACGAGCAGTACTTC
TRBV20-1,TRBD2,TRBJ2-3,.,CSAKRDASTDTQYF,TGCAGTGCTAAGCGGGACGCTAGCACAGATACGCAGTATTTT
TRBV7-2,.,TRBJ2-1,.,CASSRGASPANEQFF,TGTGCCAGCAGCCGAGGGGCTAGCCCGGCCAATGAGCAGTTCTTC
TRBV29-1,.,TRBJ1-4,many,CSVGSEKLFF,TGCAGCGTGGGGAGTGAAAAACTGTTTTTT
TRBV28,.,TRBJ2-1,many,CASLPVGSYNEQFF,TGTGCCAGTCTCCCGGTCGGCTCCTACAATGAGCAGTTCTTC
TRBV11-2,TRBD2,TRBJ2-2,many,CASRTSGLKLFF,TGTGCCAGCAGGACTAGCGGGCTAAAGCTGTTTTTT
TRBV9,TRBD1,TRBJ2-1,many,CASSARQGSEQFF,TGTGCCAGCAGCGCAAGACAGGGAAGCGAGCAGTTCTTC
TRBV30,.,TRBJ2-1,many,CAWSAMRRYNEQFF,TGTGCCTGGAGCGCAATGAGACGGTACAATGAGCAGTTCTTC
TRBV10-2,.,TRBJ2-5,.,CASTSIGDRETQYF,TGCGCCAGCACCTCTATAGGAGACCGGGAGACCCAGTACTTC
TRBV10-3,TRBD2,TRBJ2-3,many,CAISEPPGLAGAGDTQYF,TGTGCCATCAGTGAGCCTCCGGGACTAGCGGGAGCGGGAGATACGCAGTATTTT
TRBV3-1,TRBD1,TRBJ2-5,many,CASSQESSKTGKETQYF,TGTGCCAGCAGCCAAGAGTCGTCTAAGACAGGGAAAGAGACCCAGTACTTC
TRBV7-3,TRBD2,TRBJ2-6,.,CASSFGLGKSSGANVLTF,TGTGCCAGCAGCTTCGGACTAGGCAAAAGCTCTGGGGCCAACGTCCTGACTTTC
TRBV28,.,TRBJ1-6,many,CASSSLGQANSYNSPLHF,TGTGCCAGCAGTTCCCTGGGGCAGGCGAACTCCTATAATTCACCCCTCCACTTT
TRBV12-3/TRBV12-4,.,TRBJ2-7,many,CASSLFSGSEQYF,TGTGCCAGCAGTTTATTTTCGGGGTCCGAGCAGTACTTC
TRBV18,TRBD1,TRBJ2-3,many,CASSPEGQGSDTQYF,TGTGCCAGCTCACCAGAAGGACAGGGTTCAGATACGCAGTATTTT
TRBV20-1,.,TRBJ1-1,many,CSAAGPFNPEAFF,TGCAGTGCCGCCGGACCGTTTAATCCTGAAGCTTTCTTT
TRBV5-1,.,TRBJ1-5,few,CASSAHGGANQPQHF,TGCGCCAGCAGCGCGCATGGGGGGGCGAATCAGCCCCAGCATTTT
TRBV6-1,TRBD1,TRBJ1-1,many,CASSRTGVLNTEAFF,TGTGCCAGCAGCCGGACAGGGGTGTTGAACACTGAAGCTTTCTTT
TRBV27,.,TRBJ2-7,few,CASSSHRGLEQYF,TGTGCCAGCAGTTCCCACCGGGGTCTCGAGCAGTACTTC
TRBV27,.,TRBJ2-5,.,CASREGFGTTQETQYF,TGTGCCAGCAGGGAGGGATTCGGTACCACTCAAGAGACCCAGTACTTC
TRBV7-7,.,TRBJ1-5,.,CASSPIGPSVASNQPQHF,TGTGCTAGCAGCCCTATAGGCCCGAGCGTAGCGAGCAATCAGCCCCAGCATTTT
TRBV20-1,TRBD2,TRBJ2-3,.,CSARDAGLATDTQYF,TGCAGTGCTAGAGATGCCGGACTAGCAACAGATACGCAGTATTTT
TRBV20-1,.,TRBJ2-7,many,CSVRADYEQYF,TGCAGTGTGCGAGCGGACTACGAGCAGTACTTC
TRBV7-2,.,TRBJ2-7,.,CASSTGPTGNIGQYF,TGTGCCAGCAGCACCGGCCCAACGGGGAATATCGGGCAGTACTTC
TRBV10-1,.,TRBJ2-2,few,CASSDMQAGELFF,TGCGCCAGCAGTGATATGCAAGCCGGGGAGCTGTTTTTT
TRBV20-1,.,TRBJ1-5,.,CSARRPAITPNQPQHF,TGCAGTGCTAGAAGACCAGCCATAACCCCAAATCAGCCCCAGCATTTT
TRBV5-5,.,TRBJ1-5,many,CASSLALQLNQPQHF,TGTGCCAGCAGCTTGGCGCTACAGCTTAATCAGCCCCAGCATTTT
TRBV7-2,.,TRBJ2-1,many,CASRGGHQGGEQFF,TGTGCCAGCAGAGGGGGGCATCAGGGCGGTGAGCAGTTCTTC
TRBV20-1,TRBD2,TRBJ2-1,few,CSAGALWTSGRANEQFF,TGCAGTGCTGGAGCGTTATGGACTAGCGGGAGGGCCAATGAGCAGTTCTTC
TRBV20-1,TRBD1,TRBJ1-1,many,CSARGQGLGVMNTEAFF,TGCAGTGCTAGAGGACAGGGCCTAGGGGTAATGAACACTGAAGCTTTCTTT
TRBV5-1,TRBD2,TRBJ2-7,few,CASSRSGGSYEQYF,TGCGCCAGCTCCCGGAGCGGGGGATCCTACGAGCAGTACTTC
TRBV2,TRBD2,TRBJ2-1,.,CASRGHLAGGINEQFF,TGTGCCAGCAGAGGCCATTTAGCGGGAGGGATCAATGAGCAGTTCTTC
TRBV12-3/TRBV12-4,.,TRBJ1-2,many,CASKAGGGGYTF,TGTGCCAGCAAGGCAGGAGGAGGTGGCTACACCTTC
TRBV7-2,TRBD1,TRBJ1-2,many,CASSPGTVIGYTF,TGTGCCAGCAGCCCGGGGACAGTGATCGGCTACACCTTC
TRBV4-1,TRBD1,TRBJ1-2,few,CASSGATRRTGDLYGYTF,TGCGCCAGCAGTGGAGCAACACGGAGGACAGGGGACCTCTATGGCTACACCTTC
TRBV6-1,.,TRBJ2-2,many,CASSEAWGANTGELFF,TGTGCCAGCAGTGAAGCGTGGGGGGCGAACACCGGGGAGCTGTTTTTT
TRBV20-1,.,TRBJ2-5,few,CSAPKDSLQETQYF,TGCAGTGCGCCTAAGGACAGCCTCCAAGAGACCCAGTACTTC
TRBV5-5,TRBD1,TRBJ1-2,many,CASSLEGQGLGYTF,TGTGCCAGCAGCTTGGAGGGACAGGGACTTGGCTACACCTTC
TRBV19,.,TRBJ2-7,.,CASSIADSYEQYF,TGTGCCAGTAGTATAGCGGACTCCTACGAGCAGTACTTC